Listed here are 7 T cell receptor beta chains from one sample, sequenced in a study of blood T cell repertoires in COVID-19. The protocol was immunoSEQ multiplex PCR, while the TCRdb copy is restricted to in-frame clones and leaves out a portion. The sample contains some 110,000 clones, approximately 80% of which appear only once. The sequencing input was peripheral blood. These receptors came from a man aged 50-59 years with acute or convalescent COVID-19.

The V and J genes are TRBV6-5 and TRBJ1-4; unclear D gene. Looked up from germline, CDR1 is MNHEY and CDR2 is SVGAGI. Trimming took off 3 bases at V and 6 bases at J, with 8 bases between the two ends. The CDR3 consists of 13 residues. DNA of the CDR3: TGTGCCAGCAGTTATTCCCACTATGAAAAACTGTTTTTT. Translation: CASSYSHYEKLFF.

This chain links TRBV14 with TRBJ2-3, with D maybe TRBD1 (6 bases). The V end lost 1 base, the J end lost 0 bases, and 11 bases lay between the germline ends. From germline, CDR1 is SGHDN and CDR2 FVKESK. The length of the CDR3 is 16 residues. CDR3 nucleotide sequence: TGTGCCAGCAGCCAAGTTGGGGGACATAGCACAGATACGCAGTATTTT. Protein product: CASSQVGGHSTDTQYF. The entire variable domain, with the rest obtained from reference TRBV14 and TRBJ2-3, is as follows: EAGVTQFPSHSVIEKGQTVTLRCDPISGHDNLYWYRRVMGKEIKFLLHFVKESKQDESGMPNNRFLAERTGGTYSTLKVQPAELEDSGVYFCASSQVGGHSTDTQYFGPGTRLTVL.

This rearrangement joins TRBV5-1 to TRBJ2-2; no firm D call. The CDR3 length is 16 residues. Germline V gives CDR1 SGHRS, CDR2 YFSETQ. V was cut by 0 bases and J by 1 base, with 10 bases left in between. The CDR3 region has the DNA TGCGCCAGCAGCTTGGTCTTGGGCAAGAACACCGGGGAGCTGTTTTTT. It codes for CASSLVLGKNTGELFF.

This chain links TRBV10-2 with TRBJ2-1, with 9 bases aligning to TRBD2. V trimming: 3 bases; J trimming: 3 bases; junction bases outside the gene matches: 9. The germline V gene has CDR1 WSHSY and CDR2 SAAADI. This CDR3 region has 17 residues. The CDR3, as DNA: TGCGCCAGCAGTGATGGCGGGCAGCGGGGGGACTACAATGAGCAGTTCTTC. Encoded protein: CASSDGGQRGDYNEQFF.

The chain uses TRBV7-2 and TRBJ1-5, with TRBD1 as a possible D gene (5 bases). Trimming took 3 bases from V and 3 from J, leaving 12 bases between them. The length of the CDR3 is 15 residues. Germline V lookup: CDR1 SGHTA, CDR2 FQGNSA. CDR3 sequence reads: CASSFTGESNQPQHF. As DNA, the CDR3 is TGTGCCAGCAGCTTTACAGGTGAATCCAATCAGCCCCAGCATTTT.

The chain combines TRBV10-3 with TRBJ1-1; D perhaps matches TRBD1 (5 bases). The CDR3 covers 13 residues. Germline V gene data show CDR1 as ENHRY and CDR2 as SYGVKD. V was trimmed by 8 bases and J by 1 base, leaving 11 bases between them. The CDR3 DNA reads as TGTGCCATCCTACAGGAGAGGAACACTGAAGCTTTCTTT. Its protein product is CAILQERNTEAFF.

The chain uses TRBV29-1 and TRBJ2-7, with 7 bases matching TRBD1. The germline gives CDR1 SQVTM, CDR2 ANQGSEA. CDR3 length equals 12 residues. J was trimmed by 3 bases and V by 3 bases; bases with no gene match: 2. CDR3 coding DNA: TGCAGCGTTGAGGCAGGGGGCTACGAGCAGTACTTC. This sequence encodes CSVEAGGYEQYF.